A single sample gave rise to the 13 T cell receptor beta chains below, sequenced in a study of CD8 T cells in ankylosing spondylitis. The study's findings and limits: Typical of ankylosing spondylitis blood, it appeared, was a TCR beta motif of eight highly homologous variants.

From the 5' RACE reads, TCRdb called clonotypes with MiXCR, one entry per CDR3 protein. Altogether over 200,000 distinct CDR3 sequences are present, about a sixth being singletons, with the ten largest covering more than 40%. Their antigens remain unidentified. Sequences were obtained from blood, either unsorted or a sorted T cell fraction (not recorded which). These receptor sequences come from a male donor with ankylosing spondylitis.

This clonotype was picked up a small number of times. The chain employs TRBV28 and TRBJ1-5, with no clear D. The CDR3 spans 12 residues. V was cut by 8 bases and J by 8 bases, with 13 bases left in between. Germline loops: CDR1 MDHEN, CDR2 SYDVKM. The CDR3 DNA sequence: TGTGCCAGCGGGCCTGGATGGGAGCCCCAGCATTTT. It yields the protein CASGPGWEPQHF.

The rearrangement uses TRBV7-2 and TRBJ2-7; maybe TRBD2 (6 bases). Germline V gene lookup returns CDR1 SGHTA and CDR2 FQGNSA. V lost 2 bases, J lost 6 bases, and 23 bases lay in between. The CDR3 spans 17 residues. The CDR3 sequence is CASSLPLGGAGVVEQYF. Written as DNA, the CDR3 is TGTGCCAGCAGCTTACCGTTAGGAGGGGCCGGGGTTGTCGAGCAGTACTTC.

The chain recombines TRBV19 with TRBJ2-7; D perhaps matches TRBD2 (6 bases). Trimming took 3 bases from V and 7 from J, leaving 19 bases between them. Germline CDR1 reads LNHDA; CDR2 reads SQIVND (reference sequence). The CDR3 runs to 15 residues. CDR3 DNA: TGTGCCAGTAGTATTGGGCAGGGAGGCTTGAGGGAGCAGTACTTC. Translated, it gives CASSIGQGGLREQYF.

V and J are TRBV15 and TRBJ2-1, with 8 nucleotides matching TRBD2. Germline CDR1 reads LNHNV; CDR2 reads YYDKDF (reference sequence). This CDR3 spans 16 amino acids. With V trimmed by 7 bases and J by 5 bases, 13 bases remained unmatched. CDR3 protein: CATNHPGLGKDNEQFF. Written as DNA, the CDR3 is TGTGCCACCAACCACCCGGGACTAGGCAAGGACAATGAGCAGTTCTTC.

The chain combines TRBV30 with TRBJ2-7, with D uncertain. V was pared by 0 bases and J by 4 bases, with 7 bases between. This CDR3 has 12 amino acids. CDR1 is GTSNPN and CDR2 is SVGIG in the germline V gene (reference sequence). CDR3 nucleotides: TGTGCCTGGAGTGTACTGGTGTACGAGCAGTACTTC. Its translation is CAWSVLVYEQYF.

J is TRBJ1-2 and V is TRBV6-2 or TRBV6-3; D is uncertain. Deletions cut 0 bases from V and 7 bases from J, with 6 bases between. The CDR3 extends over 12 amino acids. CDR1 is MNHEY and CDR2 is SVGEGT in the germline V gene. CDR3 residues: CASSYSGGGYTF. The DNA of the CDR3 is TGTGCCAGCAGTTACTCGGGTGGTGGCTACACCTTC.

Ten or more counts support this clonotype. The chain uses TRBV13 and TRBJ2-1; 7 bases agree with TRBD2. Germline CDR1 reads PRHDT; CDR2 reads FYEKMQ (reference sequence). CDR3 length: 14 residues. With 8 bases clipped from V and 7 bases from J, the junction kept 11 bases outside the gene matches. Here the CDR3 reads CASSGGSPGNEQFF. The CDR3 DNA is TGTGCCAGCTCCGGCGGGAGCCCTGGTAATGAGCAGTTCTTC.

The CDR3 here is CASSLTSVRISYNEQFF. The CDR3 region has the DNA TGCGCCAGCAGCTTAACTAGCGTCCGGATCTCCTACAATGAGCAGTTCTTC. This rearrangement joins TRBV5-1 to TRBJ2-1; 7 bases line up with TRBD2. With V trimmed by 2 bases and J by 0 bases, 8 bases remained unmatched. The CDR3 consists of 17 residues. CDR1 SGHRS and CDR2 YFSETQ come from the germline V gene.

This clonotype was recorded a few times. The genes are TRBV7-9 and TRBJ2-3, with 12 bases lining up with TRBD2. Germline V gene sequence: CDR1 SEHNR, CDR2 FQNEAQ (reference sequence). CDR3 size: 16 residues. Trimming cost V 5 bases and J 2 bases; bases outside gene matches: 5. The CDR3 region is CASSPRTSGVTDTQYF. DNA of the CDR3: TGTGCCAGCAGCCCCCGGACTAGCGGGGTCACAGATACGCAGTATTTT.

The genes are TRBV5-1 and TRBJ2-4; D unclear. With 5 bases removed from V and 0 bases from J, the gap between germline ends came to 6 bases. CDR3 length: 13 amino acids. The germline CDR1 and CDR2 sequences are SGHRS and YFSETQ. In DNA, the CDR3 is TGCGCCAGCAGACCCGTAGCCAAAAACATTCAGTACTTC. Its translation is CASRPVAKNIQYF.

This clonotype has only a few counts. The V and J genes are TRBV11-1 and TRBJ2-2; D possibly corresponds to TRBD2 (6 bases). The length of the CDR3 is 19 residues. Trimming removed 6 bases at V and 5 bases at J, with 28 bases between. Per the germline V gene, CDR1 is SGHAT and CDR2 is FQDESV (reference sequence). The CDR3 protein is CASRTLGGSSEGLTGELFF. The CDR3 region has the DNA TGTGCCAGCAGAACCCTGGGGGGTAGCTCGGAGGGCTTGACCGGGGAGCTGTTTTTT.

The chain employs TRBV5-1 and TRBJ2-1; 14 bases fit TRBD2. The CDR3 has 16 amino acids. V shed 4 bases, J shed 6 bases, and the junction held 6 bases outside the gene matches. Germline V gene data show CDR1 as SGHRS and CDR2 as YFSETQ. The CDR3 spells CASSPEGLAGVNEQFF. The CDR3 DNA reads as TGCGCCAGCAGCCCAGAGGGACTAGCGGGAGTCAATGAGCAGTTCTTC.

The chain uses TRBV12-3 or TRBV12-4 and TRBJ2-7; TRBD1 agrees at 10 bases. The length of the CDR3 is 14 residues. The trim removed 5 bases at V and 5 bases at J, leaving 6 bases unmatched. In DNA form, the CDR3 reads TGTGCCAGCAGTCCTGGGACAGGGGCTGACGAGCAGTACTTC. Its protein product is CASSPGTGADEQYF.